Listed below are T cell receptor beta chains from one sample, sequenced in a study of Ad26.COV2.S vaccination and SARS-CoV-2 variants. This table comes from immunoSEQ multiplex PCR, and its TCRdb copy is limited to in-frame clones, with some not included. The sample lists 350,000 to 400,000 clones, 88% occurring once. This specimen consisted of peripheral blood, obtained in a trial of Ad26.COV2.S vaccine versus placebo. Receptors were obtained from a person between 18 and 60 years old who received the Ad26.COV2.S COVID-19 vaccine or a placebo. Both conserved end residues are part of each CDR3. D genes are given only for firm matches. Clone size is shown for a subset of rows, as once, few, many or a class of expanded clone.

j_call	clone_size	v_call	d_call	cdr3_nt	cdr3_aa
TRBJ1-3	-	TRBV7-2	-	TGTGCCAGCAGCCACAAGGGCTCTGGAAACACCATATATTTT	CASSHKGSGNTIYF
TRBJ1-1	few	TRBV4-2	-	TGTGCCAGCAGCCAAGGTCCAGATACTGAAGCTTTCTTT	CASSQGPDTEAFF
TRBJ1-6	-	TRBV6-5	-	TGTGCCAGCAGTTCGAGACAGTGGGTTGAATCACCCCTCCACTTT	CASSSRQWVESPLHF
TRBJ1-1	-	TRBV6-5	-	TGTGCCAGCAGGGGACGGCTGAACACTGAAGCTTTCTTT	CASRGRLNTEAFF
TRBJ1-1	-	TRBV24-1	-	TGTGCCACCAGAATCGGGGCCAACACTGAAGCTTTCTTT	CATRIGANTEAFF
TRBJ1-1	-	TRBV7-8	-	TGTGCCAGCAGCTTACTTGGAAACGTGCAGAACACTGAAGCTTTCTTT	CASSLLGNVQNTEAFF
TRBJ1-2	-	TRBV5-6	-	TGTGCCAGCAGCGCCAGGCACGCGGGCTACACCTTC	CASSARHAGYTF
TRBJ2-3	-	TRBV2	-	TGTGCCAGCTCTCCCTCGGGGACAGATACGCAGTATTTT	CASSPSGTDTQYF
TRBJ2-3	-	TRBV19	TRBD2	TGTGCCAGTGGAGCGGGGGCGTCGACAGATACGCAGTATTTT	CASGAGASTDTQYF
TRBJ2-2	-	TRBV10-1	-	TGCGCCAGCAGTAAAAGAGGGGGTTCCGGGGAGCTGTTTTTT	CASSKRGGSGELFF
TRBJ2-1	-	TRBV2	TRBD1	TGTGCCAGCAGCTACACAGGGGCGCATGAGCAGTTCTTC	CASSYTGAHEQFF
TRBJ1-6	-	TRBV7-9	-	TGTGCCAGCAGCTCCGACCGAGATAATTCACCCCTCCACTTT	CASSSDRDNSPLHF
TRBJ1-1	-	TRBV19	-	TGTGCCAGTAGTCTCCTTACCATTTCTGAAGCTTTCTTT	CASSLLTISEAFF
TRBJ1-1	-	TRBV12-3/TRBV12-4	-	TGTGCCAGCAACCTAATCGAGAACACTGAAGCTTTCTTT	CASNLIENTEAFF
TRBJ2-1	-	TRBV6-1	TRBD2	TGTGCCAGCAGTGAAGTTTCACTAGCGGGGGGGTATGAGCAGTTCTTC	CASSEVSLAGGYEQFF
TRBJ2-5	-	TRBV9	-	TGTGCCAGCACCTCAGGGGAGGCAGGAGAGACCCAGTACTTC	CASTSGEAGETQYF
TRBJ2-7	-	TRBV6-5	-	TGTGCCAGCAGGGACCGGGTGGCAGCCCACGAGCAGTACTTC	CASRDRVAAHEQYF
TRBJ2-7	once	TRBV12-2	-	TGTGCAAGTCGCTTACAGGGGGGTTCCTACGAGCAGTACTTC	CASRLQGGSYEQYF
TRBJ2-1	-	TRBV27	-	TGTGCCAGCAGCTTTGACCGTCTTAGTCAGTTCTTC	CASSFDRLSQFF
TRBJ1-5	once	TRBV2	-	TGTGCCAGCGGTTTCGACGGCCAGCCCCAGCATTTT	CASGFDGQPQHF
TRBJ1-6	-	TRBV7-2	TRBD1	TGTGCCAGCAGCTTAGTGTCGGACAGGGGAAGCTCACCCCTCCACTTT	CASSLVSDRGSSPLHF
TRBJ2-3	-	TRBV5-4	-	TGTGCCAGCAGCACCCAGGGGGACGGCGGGGCAGATACGCAGTATTTT	CASSTQGDGGADTQYF
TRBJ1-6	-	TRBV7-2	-	TGTGCCAGCAGCTTAGTCCCTCCATCACCCCTCCACTTT	CASSLVPPSPLHF
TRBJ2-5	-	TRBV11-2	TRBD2	TGTGCCAGCAGCTACGATAGCGGGGGGGGAGAGACCCAGTACTTC	CASSYDSGGGETQYF
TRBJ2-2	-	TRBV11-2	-	TGTGCCAGCAGCTTAGACTGGGACGGATACACCGGGGAGCTGTTTTTT	CASSLDWDGYTGELFF
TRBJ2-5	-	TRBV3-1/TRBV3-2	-	TGTGCCAGCAGCCTCCTAGCTCAAGAGACCCAGTACTTC	CASSLLAQETQYF
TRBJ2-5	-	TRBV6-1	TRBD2	TGTGCCAGCAGTCGGGAGGGGGTACAAGAGACCCAGTACTTC	CASSREGVQETQYF
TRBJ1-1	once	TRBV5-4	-	TGTGCCAGCAGCTTGGCCGGCAGGAACACTGAAGCTTTCTTT	CASSLAGRNTEAFF
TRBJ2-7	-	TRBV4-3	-	TGCGCCAGCAGCCCAGACAGTACCTTATCCTACGAGCAGTACTTC	CASSPDSTLSYEQYF
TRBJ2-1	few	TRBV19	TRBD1	TGTGCCAGCAAGCGGGACAGGGTTTTACAAGAGCAGTTCTTC	CASKRDRVLQEQFF
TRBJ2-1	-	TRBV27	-	TGTGCCAGCAGCCCTACCGGTCCAGAGCAGTTCTTC	CASSPTGPEQFF
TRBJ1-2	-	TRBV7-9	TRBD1	TGTGCCAGCAGCGAACCCCGGGACAGGGGGGGCTATGGCTACACCTTC	CASSEPRDRGGYGYTF
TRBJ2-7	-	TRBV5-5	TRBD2	TGTGCCAGCAGCGGGACGGGACTAGCGGGGGGCATCTACGAGCAGTACTTC	CASSGTGLAGGIYEQYF
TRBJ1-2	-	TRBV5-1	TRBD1	TGCGCCAGCAGCTTGGGGACAGGAGCTAACTATGGCTACACCTTC	CASSLGTGANYGYTF
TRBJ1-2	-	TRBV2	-	TGTGCCAGCTGGGACACAGTAAACTATGGCTACACCTTC	CASWDTVNYGYTF
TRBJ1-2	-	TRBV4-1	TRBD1	TGCGCCAGCAGCACTGTGGACAGGGGGAATGGCTACACCTTC	CASSTVDRGNGYTF
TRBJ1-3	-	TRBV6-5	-	TGTGCCAGCAGTATGACGGGACACTCTGGAAACACCATATATTTT	CASSMTGHSGNTIYF
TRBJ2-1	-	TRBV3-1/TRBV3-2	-	TGTGCCAGCAGCCAAAGGGGAGGCAATGAGCAGTTCTTC	CASSQRGGNEQFF
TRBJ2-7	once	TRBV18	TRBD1	TGTGCCAGCTCACTACTAGCGGGACAGGGGGCGCGGTTCTACGAGCAGTACTTC	CASSLLAGQGARFYEQYF
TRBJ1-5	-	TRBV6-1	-	TGTGCCAGCAGTGATCGGCAGCCCCAGCATTTT	CASSDRQPQHF
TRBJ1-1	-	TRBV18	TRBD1	TGTGCCAGCTCACCGGGACAGGGGTTAGCTGAAGCTTTCTTT	CASSPGQGLAEAFF
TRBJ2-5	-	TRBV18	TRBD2	TGTGCCAGCTCCGCCCTGGCGGGGGGGATAGGCCAAGAGACCCAGTACTTC	CASSALAGGIGQETQYF
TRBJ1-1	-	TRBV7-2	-	TGTGCCAGCAGCTTAGCGATAATGAACACTGAAGCTTTCTTT	CASSLAIMNTEAFF